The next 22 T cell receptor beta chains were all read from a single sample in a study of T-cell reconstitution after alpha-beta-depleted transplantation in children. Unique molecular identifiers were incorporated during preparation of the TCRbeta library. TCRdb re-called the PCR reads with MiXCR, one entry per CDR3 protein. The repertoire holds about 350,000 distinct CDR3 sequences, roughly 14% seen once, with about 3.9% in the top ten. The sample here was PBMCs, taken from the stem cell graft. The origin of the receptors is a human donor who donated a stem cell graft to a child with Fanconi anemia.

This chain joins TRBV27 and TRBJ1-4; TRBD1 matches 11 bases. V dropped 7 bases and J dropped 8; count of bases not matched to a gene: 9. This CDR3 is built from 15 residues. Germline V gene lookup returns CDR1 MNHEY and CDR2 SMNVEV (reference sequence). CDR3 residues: CASTHMGQGGEKLFF. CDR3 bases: TGTGCCAGCACCCATATGGGACAGGGGGGCGAAAAACTGTTTTTT.

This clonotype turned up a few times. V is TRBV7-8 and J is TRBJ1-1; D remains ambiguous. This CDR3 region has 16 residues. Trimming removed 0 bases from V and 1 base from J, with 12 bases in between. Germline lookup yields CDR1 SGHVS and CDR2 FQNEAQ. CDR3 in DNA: TGTGCCAGCAGCTTAGCGTCGGATCCCAGGAACACTGAAGCTTTCTTT. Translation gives CASSLASDPRNTEAFF.

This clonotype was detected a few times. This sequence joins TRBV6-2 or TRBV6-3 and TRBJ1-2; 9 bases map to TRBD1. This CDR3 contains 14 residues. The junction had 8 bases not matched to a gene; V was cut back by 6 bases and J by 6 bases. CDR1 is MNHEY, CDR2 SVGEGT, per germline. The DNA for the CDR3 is TGTGCCAGCAGATCCTCCGGGACAGGGCATGGCTACACCTTC. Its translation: CASRSSGTGHGYTF.

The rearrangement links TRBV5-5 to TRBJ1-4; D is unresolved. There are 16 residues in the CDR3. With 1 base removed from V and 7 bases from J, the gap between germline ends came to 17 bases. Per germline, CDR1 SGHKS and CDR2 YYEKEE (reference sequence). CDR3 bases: TGTGCCAGCAGCTTGAGGATTGCAGCCGCGGGTGAAAAACTGTTTTTT. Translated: CASSLRIAAAGEKLFF.

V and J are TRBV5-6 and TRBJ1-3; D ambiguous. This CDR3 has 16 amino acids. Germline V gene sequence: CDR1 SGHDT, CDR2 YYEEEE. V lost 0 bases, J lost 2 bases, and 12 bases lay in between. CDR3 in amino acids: CASSLALPGTGNTIYF. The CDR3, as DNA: TGTGCCAGCAGCTTGGCGCTTCCGGGGACTGGAAACACCATATATTTT.

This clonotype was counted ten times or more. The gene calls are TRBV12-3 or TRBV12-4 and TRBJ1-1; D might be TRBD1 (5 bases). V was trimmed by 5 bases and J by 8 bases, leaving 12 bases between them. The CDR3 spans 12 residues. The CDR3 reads CASSMGRTEAFF. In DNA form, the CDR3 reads TGTGCCAGCAGTATGGGACGTACGGAAGCTTTCTTT.

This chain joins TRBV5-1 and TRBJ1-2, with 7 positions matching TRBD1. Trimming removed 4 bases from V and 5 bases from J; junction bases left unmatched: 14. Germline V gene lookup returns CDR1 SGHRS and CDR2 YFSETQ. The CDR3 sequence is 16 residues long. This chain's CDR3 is CASSPSTGPGQYGYTF. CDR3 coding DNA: TGCGCCAGCAGCCCATCAACAGGTCCGGGACAGTATGGCTACACCTTC.

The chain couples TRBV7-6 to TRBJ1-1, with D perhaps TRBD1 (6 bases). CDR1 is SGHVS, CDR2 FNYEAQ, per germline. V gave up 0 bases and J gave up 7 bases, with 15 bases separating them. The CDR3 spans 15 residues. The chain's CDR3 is CASSLAARGGGEAFF. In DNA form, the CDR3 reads TGTGCCAGCAGCTTAGCCGCCAGGGGAGGAGGTGAAGCTTTCTTT.

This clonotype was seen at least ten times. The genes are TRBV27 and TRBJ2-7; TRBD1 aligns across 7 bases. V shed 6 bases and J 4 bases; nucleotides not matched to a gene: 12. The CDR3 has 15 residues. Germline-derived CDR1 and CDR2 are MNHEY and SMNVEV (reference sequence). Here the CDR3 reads CASSLQTGFSYEQYF. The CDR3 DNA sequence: TGTGCCAGCAGCTTACAGACAGGGTTTTCATACGAGCAGTACTTC.

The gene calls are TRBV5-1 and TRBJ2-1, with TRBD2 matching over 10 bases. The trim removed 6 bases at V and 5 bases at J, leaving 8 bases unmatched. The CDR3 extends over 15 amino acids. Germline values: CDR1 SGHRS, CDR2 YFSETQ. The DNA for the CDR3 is TGCGCCAGCACCCTCTTAGCGGGGGGCCACAATGAGCAGTTCTTC. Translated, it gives CASTLLAGGHNEQFF.

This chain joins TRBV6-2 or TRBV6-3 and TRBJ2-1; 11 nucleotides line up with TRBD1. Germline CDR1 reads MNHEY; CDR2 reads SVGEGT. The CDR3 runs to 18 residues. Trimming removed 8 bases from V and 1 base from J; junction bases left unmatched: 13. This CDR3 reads CASLSGTGGPRSYNEQFF. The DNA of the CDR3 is TGTGCCAGCCTTTCCGGGACAGGGGGTCCCCGTTCCTACAATGAGCAGTTCTTC.

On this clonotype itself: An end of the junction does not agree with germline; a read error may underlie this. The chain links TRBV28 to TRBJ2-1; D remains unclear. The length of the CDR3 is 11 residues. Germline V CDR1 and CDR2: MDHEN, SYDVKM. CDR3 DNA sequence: TGTGCCAGCAGTTTGAAGACCAATCTCCAATTC. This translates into CASSLKTNLQF.

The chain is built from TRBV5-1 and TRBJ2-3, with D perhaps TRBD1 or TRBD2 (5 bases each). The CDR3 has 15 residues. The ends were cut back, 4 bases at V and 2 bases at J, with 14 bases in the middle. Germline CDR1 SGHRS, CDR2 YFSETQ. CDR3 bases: TGCGCCAGCAGCGGGGGACGGACCAACACAGATACGCAGTATTTT. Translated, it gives CASSGGRTNTDTQYF.

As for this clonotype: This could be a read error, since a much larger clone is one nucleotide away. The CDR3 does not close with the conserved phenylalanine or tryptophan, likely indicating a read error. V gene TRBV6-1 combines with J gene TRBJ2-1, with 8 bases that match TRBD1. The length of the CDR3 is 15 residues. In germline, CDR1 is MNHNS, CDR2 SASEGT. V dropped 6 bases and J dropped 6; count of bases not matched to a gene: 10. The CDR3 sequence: CASSLGQGWVNEQFS. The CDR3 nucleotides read TGTGCCAGCAGCCTCGGACAGGGTTGGGTCAATGAGCAGTTCTCC.

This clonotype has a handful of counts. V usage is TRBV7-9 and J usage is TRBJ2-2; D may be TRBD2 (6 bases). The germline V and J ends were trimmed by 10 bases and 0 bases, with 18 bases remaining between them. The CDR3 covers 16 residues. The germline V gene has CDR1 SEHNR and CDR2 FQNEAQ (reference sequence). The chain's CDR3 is CAIIEGRISNTGELFF. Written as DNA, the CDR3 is TGTGCCATCATAGAGGGGAGGATCTCGAACACCGGGGAGCTGTTTTTT.

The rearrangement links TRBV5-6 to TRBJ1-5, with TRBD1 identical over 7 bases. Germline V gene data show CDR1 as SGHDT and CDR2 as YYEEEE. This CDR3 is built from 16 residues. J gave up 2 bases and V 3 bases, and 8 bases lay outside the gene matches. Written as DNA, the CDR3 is TGTGCCAGCAGCTCCCTGACAGGGACGGGCAATCAGCCCCAGCATTTT. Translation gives CASSSLTGTGNQPQHF.

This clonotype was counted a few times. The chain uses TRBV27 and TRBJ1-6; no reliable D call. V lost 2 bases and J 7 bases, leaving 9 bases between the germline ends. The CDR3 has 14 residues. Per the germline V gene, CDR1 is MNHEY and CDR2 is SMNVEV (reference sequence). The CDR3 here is CASSLQTGNSPLHF. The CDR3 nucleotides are TGTGCCAGCAGTTTACAGACGGGGAATTCACCCCTCCACTTT.

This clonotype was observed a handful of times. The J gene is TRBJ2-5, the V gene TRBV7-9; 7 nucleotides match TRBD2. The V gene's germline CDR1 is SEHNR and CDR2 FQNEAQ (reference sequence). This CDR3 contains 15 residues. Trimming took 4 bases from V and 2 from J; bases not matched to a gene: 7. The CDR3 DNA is TGTGCCAGCAGCTGGATAAGCGGGGTACAAGAGACCCAGTACTTC. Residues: CASSWISGVQETQYF.

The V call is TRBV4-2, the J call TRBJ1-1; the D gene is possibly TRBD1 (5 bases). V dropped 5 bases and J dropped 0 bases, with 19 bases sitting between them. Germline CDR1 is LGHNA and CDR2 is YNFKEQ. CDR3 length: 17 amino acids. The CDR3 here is CASSSRGSREMNTEAFF. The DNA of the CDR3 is TGTGCCAGCAGCAGTAGGGGCTCCAGGGAGATGAACACTGAAGCTTTCTTT.

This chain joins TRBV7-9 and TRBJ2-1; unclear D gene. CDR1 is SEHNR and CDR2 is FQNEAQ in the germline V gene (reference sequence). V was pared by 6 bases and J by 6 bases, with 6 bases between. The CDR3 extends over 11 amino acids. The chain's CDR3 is CASSTLNEQFF. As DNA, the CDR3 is TGTGCCAGCAGTACCCTCAATGAGCAGTTCTTC.

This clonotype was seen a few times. The CDR3 DNA follows: TGCGCCAGCAGCCAAGATGGGCAATCCGGCAGCTATGGCTACACCTTC. It is translated as CASSQDGQSGSYGYTF. The V call is TRBV4-3, the J call TRBJ1-2; D unclear. The CDR3 runs 16 residues. Between the trimmed V and J ends, which lost 0 bases and 4 bases, there was a span of 15 bases. Germline CDR1 is LGHNA and CDR2 is YSLEER.

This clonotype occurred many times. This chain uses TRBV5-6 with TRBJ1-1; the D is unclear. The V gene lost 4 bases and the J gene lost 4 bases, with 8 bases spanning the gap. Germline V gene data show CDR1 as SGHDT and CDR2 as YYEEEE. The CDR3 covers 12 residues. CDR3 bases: TGTGCCAGCAGCGCCGCTTCCACTGAAGCTTTCTTT. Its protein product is CASSAASTEAFF. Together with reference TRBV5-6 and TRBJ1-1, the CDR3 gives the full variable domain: DAGVTQSPTHLIKTRGQQVTLRCSPKSGHDTVSWYQQALGQGPQFIFQYYEEEERQRGNFPDRFSGHQFPNYSSELNVNALLLGDSALYLCASSAASTEAFFGQGTRLTVV.